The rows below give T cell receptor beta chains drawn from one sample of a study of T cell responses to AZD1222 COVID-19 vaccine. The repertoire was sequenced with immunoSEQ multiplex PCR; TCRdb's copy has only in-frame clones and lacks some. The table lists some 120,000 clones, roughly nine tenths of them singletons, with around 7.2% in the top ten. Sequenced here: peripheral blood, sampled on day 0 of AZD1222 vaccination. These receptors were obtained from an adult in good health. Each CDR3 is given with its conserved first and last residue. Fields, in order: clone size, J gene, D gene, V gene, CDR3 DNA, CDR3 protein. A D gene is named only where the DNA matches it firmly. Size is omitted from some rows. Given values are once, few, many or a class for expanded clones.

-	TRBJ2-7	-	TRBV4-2	TGTGCCAGCAGCCAAGATGAAAGCGGCACCTACGAGCAGTACTTC	CASSQDESGTYEQYF
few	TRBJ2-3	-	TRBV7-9	TGTGCCAGCGACACAGATACGCAGTATTTT	CASDTDTQYF
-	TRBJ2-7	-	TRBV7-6	TGTGCCAGCAGCTTAGTCAGTCTGGGTTCCGAGCAGTACTTC	CASSLVSLGSEQYF
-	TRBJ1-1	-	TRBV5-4	TGTGCCAGCAGCTTGGAGTGGGTCGACGAAGGCACTGAAGCTTTCTTT	CASSLEWVDEGTEAFF
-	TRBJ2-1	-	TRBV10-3	TGTGCCATCAGTGGGAGAGGGAGTGGGCTAGCGACCTCCTACAATGAGCAGTTCTTC	CAISGRGSGLATSYNEQFF
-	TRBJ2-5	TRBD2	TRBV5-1	TGCGCCAGCAGCTTGGGCACCGGACTAGCGGGAGTGATCGGAGAGACCCAGTACTTC	CASSLGTGLAGVIGETQYF
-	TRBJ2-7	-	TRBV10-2	TGCGCCAGCAGTGTTACTAAAAGCGAGCAGTACTTC	CASSVTKSEQYF
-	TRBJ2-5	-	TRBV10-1	TGCGCCAGCAGTTACGTACGGCGGGAGACCCAGTACTTC	CASSYVRRETQYF
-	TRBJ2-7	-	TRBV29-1	TGCAGCGTTGAAGACCCGAAGGGTGTCTACGAGCAGTACTTC	CSVEDPKGVYEQYF
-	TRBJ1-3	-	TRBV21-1	TGTGCCAGCAGCGCTTCGGGGACAGGGCCTGGAAACACCATATATTTT	CASSASGTGPGNTIYF
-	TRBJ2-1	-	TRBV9	TGTGCCAGCAGCGTACTGGAGGGAAGGGAGCAGTTCTTC	CASSVLEGREQFF
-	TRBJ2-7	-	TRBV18	TGTGCCAGCTCAGCCGGGACGGAGACTTCCTACGAGCAGTACTTC	CASSAGTETSYEQYF
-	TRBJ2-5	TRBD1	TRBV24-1	TGTGCCACCAGTGAAACTCCGGGACAGGGGGCGGTTGGGGAGACCCAGTACTTC	CATSETPGQGAVGETQYF
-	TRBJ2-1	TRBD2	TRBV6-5	TGTGCCAGCAGCCTACTGTCTAGCGGGAGAAATGAGCAGTTCTTC	CASSLLSSGRNEQFF
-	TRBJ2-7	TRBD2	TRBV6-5	TGTGCCAGCAGTTACTCCCTAGCGGGATCCTACGAGCAGTACTTC	CASSYSLAGSYEQYF
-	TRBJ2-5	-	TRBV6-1	TGTGCCAGCAGTGAATCAACAGGGCAAGAGACCCAGTACTTC	CASSESTGQETQYF
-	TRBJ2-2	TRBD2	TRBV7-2	TGTGCCAGCAGCTTAGGAGGACTAGCAAATACCGGGGAGCTGTTTTTT	CASSLGGLANTGELFF
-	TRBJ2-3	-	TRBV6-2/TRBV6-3	TGTGCCAGCAGTTACTCGGTATCTAGCACAGATACGCAGTATTTT	CASSYSVSSTDTQYF
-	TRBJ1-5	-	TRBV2	TGTGCCAGCAGTTCTTTTCAATGGGGACAATTCCAGCCCCAGCATTTT	CASSSFQWGQFQPQHF
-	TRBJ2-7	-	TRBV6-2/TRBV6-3	TGTGCCAGCAGTCACCTTCATATAGAGCAGTACTTC	CASSHLHIEQYF
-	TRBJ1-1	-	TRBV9	TGTGCCAGCAGCGGGCCGGGAGGCCAAGCTTTCTTT	CASSGPGGQAFF
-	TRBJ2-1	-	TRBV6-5	TGTGCCAGCAGTTCGAGACAGGATTACAATGAGCAGTTCTTC	CASSSRQDYNEQFF
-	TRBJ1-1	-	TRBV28	TGTGCCAGCAGTCCCCAGAGCAGTGGGAGGCCTGAAGCTTTCTTT	CASSPQSSGRPEAFF
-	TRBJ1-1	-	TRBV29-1	TGCAGCGTTGAAGATCGACCGACTTCCGGCAAAGAAATTCATATGAACACTGAAGCTTTCTTT	CSVEDRPTSGKEIHMNTEAFF
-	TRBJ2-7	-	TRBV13	TGTGCCAGCAGCTTAGGAAGCTACGAGCAGTACTTC	CASSLGSYEQYF
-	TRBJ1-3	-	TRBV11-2	TGTGCCAGCAGCTCGGCGCGGGGAGGCGGAAACACCATATATTTT	CASSSARGGGNTIYF
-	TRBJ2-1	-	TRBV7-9	TGTGCCAGCATCCCGTCGGGGGCGGGAGCGGGTAATGAGCAGTTCTTC	CASIPSGAGAGNEQFF
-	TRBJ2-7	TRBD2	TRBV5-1	TGCGCCAGCAGCTTGGACGTAGCGGGAGGGTTCTCCTACGAGCAGTACTTC	CASSLDVAGGFSYEQYF
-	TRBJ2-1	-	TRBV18	TGTGCCAGCTCACCTCTCCGCAGGGATCCTGAGCAGTTCTTC	CASSPLRRDPEQFF